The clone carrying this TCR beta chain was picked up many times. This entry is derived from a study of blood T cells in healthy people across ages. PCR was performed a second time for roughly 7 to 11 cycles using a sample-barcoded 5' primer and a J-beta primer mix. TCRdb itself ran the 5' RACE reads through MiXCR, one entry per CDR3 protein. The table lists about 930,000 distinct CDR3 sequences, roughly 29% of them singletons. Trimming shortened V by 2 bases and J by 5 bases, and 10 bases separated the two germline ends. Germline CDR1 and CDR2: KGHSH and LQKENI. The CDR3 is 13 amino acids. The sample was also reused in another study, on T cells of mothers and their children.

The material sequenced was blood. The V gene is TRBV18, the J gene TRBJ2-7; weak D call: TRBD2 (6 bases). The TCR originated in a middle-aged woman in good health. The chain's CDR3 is CASSPTGVDEQYF. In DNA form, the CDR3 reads TGTGCCAGCTCACCAACGGGGGTCGACGAGCAGTACTTC.